These 28 T cell receptor beta chains share one sample of origin, sequenced in a study of blood T cell repertoires in COVID-19. Data came from immunoSEQ multiplex PCR; TCRdb stores just in-frame clones and leaves some out. The table includes approximately 42,000 clones, 65% to 80% detected once. Material: peripheral blood. The receptors here all came from a man older than 75 with acute or convalescent COVID-19.

The chain joins TRBV3-1 (or the pseudogene TRBV3-2) to TRBJ2-2; D is ambiguous. The CDR3 sequence is 14 residues long. Trimming cost V 6 bases and J 0 bases, with 8 bases left between them. Germline V gene data show CDR1 as LGHDT and CDR2 as YNNKEL (reference sequence). The CDR3 nucleotides are TGTGCCAGCAGAATCGTCCCGAACACCGGGGAGCTGTTTTTT. This translates into CASRIVPNTGELFF.

The genes are TRBV5-4 and TRBJ2-7; no definite D call. The V end lost 0 bases, the J end lost 1 base, and 8 bases lay between the germline ends. Germline-derived CDR1 and CDR2 are SGHNT and YYREEE (reference sequence). CDR3 size: 14 residues. The CDR3 spells CASSLAGPSYEQYF. The CDR3 DNA is TGTGCCAGCAGCTTGGCAGGCCCGTCCTACGAGCAGTACTTC.

The chain couples TRBV18 to TRBJ2-2, with a weak D call TRBD1 (5 bases). The CDR3 is 14 residues long. V was clipped by 3 bases and J by 4 bases, with 9 bases between them. Germline V CDR1 and CDR2: KGHSH, LQKENI. This CDR3 is CASSPARVTGELFF. CDR3 DNA sequence: TGTGCCAGCTCACCGGCCAGGGTCACCGGGGAGCTGTTTTTT. The full variable domain, its missing parts supplied by reference TRBV18 and TRBJ2-2, is NAGVMQNPRHLVRRRGQEARLRCSPMKGHSHVYWYRQLPEEGLKFMVYLQKENIIDESGMPKERFSAEFPKEGPSILRIQQVVRGDSAAYFCASSPARVTGELFFGEGSRLTVL.

The V and J genes are TRBV20-1 and TRBJ1-2; the D is unclear. Per germline, CDR1 DFQATT and CDR2 SNEGSKA (reference sequence). The length of the CDR3 is 12 residues. Trimming cost V 3 bases and J 2 bases, with 7 bases left between them. DNA of the CDR3: TGCAGTGCTAGTCAGGTGAACTATGGCTACACCTTC. As protein: CSASQVNYGYTF.

The V gene is TRBV2, the J gene TRBJ2-1, with 8 bases aligning to TRBD1. The germline gives CDR1 SNHLY, CDR2 FYNNEI. The CDR3 sequence is 15 residues long. V gave up 0 bases and J gave up 3 bases; unmatched junction bases: 1. CDR3 in DNA: TGTGCCAGCAGTGAAGCACAGGGGGTCTACAATGAGCAGTTCTTC. Encoded protein: CASSEAQGVYNEQFF.

The chain is built from TRBV3-1 (or the pseudogene TRBV3-2) and TRBJ2-3, with 15 bases that match TRBD2. The length of the CDR3 is 18 residues. Germline loops: CDR1 LGHDT, CDR2 YNNKEL (reference sequence). The V gene end was trimmed by 4 bases and the J gene end by 2 bases; junction bases not matched to a gene: 7. CDR3 in amino acids: CASSPGLAGGYNTDTQYF. CDR3 DNA sequence: TGTGCCAGCAGCCCGGGACTAGCGGGGGGATACAACACAGATACGCAGTATTTT.

This clone was counted only a few times. J is TRBJ1-1 and V is TRBV7-8; D not certain. Germline CDR1 SGHVS, CDR2 FQNEAQ. This CDR3 region has 16 residues. V was cut by 4 bases and J by 3 bases, with 18 bases left in between. As DNA, the CDR3 is TGTGCCAGCAGCTCCCCTACGTTCAGGCGACACACTGAAGCTTTCTTT. Translating gives CASSSPTFRRHTEAFF.

V usage is TRBV18 and J usage is TRBJ2-2; tentatively, D is TRBD1 (6 bases). V gave up 6 bases and J gave up 2 bases, with 16 bases separating them. This CDR3 contains 16 residues. The germline gives CDR1 KGHSH, CDR2 LQKENI. The CDR3, as DNA: TGTGCCAGCTCCCCCAGCACAGGGAGAAACACCGGGGAGCTGTTTTTT. Protein: CASSPSTGRNTGELFF.

This sequence joins TRBV12-5 and TRBJ2-1; TRBD1 might be the D (6 bases). CDR1 is LGHNT and CDR2 is FRNRAP in the germline V gene. The CDR3 contains 18 residues. V was cut by 0 bases and J by 1 base, with 16 bases left in between. CDR3 DNA sequence: TGTGCTAGTGGTTTGGTACTGGACGGGACACTATCCTACAATGAGCAGTTCTTC. Translated, it gives CASGLVLDGTLSYNEQFF.

The chain combines TRBV11-3 with TRBJ2-1, with TRBD1 matching over 8 bases. Per germline, CDR1 SGHNT and CDR2 YENEEA. The CDR3 totals 13 residues. V gave up 5 bases and J gave up 7 bases; unmatched junction bases: 4. The CDR3 protein is CASSPRDRNEQFF. DNA for the CDR3: TGTGCCAGCAGCCCGCGGGACAGGAATGAGCAGTTCTTC. The variable domain in full, with the rest retrieved from reference TRBV11-3 and TRBJ2-1, is EAGVVQSPRYKIIEKKQPVAFWCNPISGHNTLYWYLQNLGQGPELLIRYENEEAVDDSQLPKDRFSAERLKGVDSTLKIQPAELGDSAVYLCASSPRDRNEQFFGPGTRLTVL.

This clone was detected once. The rearrangement joins TRBV30 to TRBJ2-7, with 7 positions matching TRBD2. Germline values: CDR1 GTSNPN, CDR2 SVGIG (reference sequence). The CDR3 is 12 residues long. V shed 5 bases and J 6 bases; nucleotides not matched to a gene: 7. In DNA form, the CDR3 reads TGTGCCTGGGGACTAGTTATGCCCGAGCAGTACTTC. It yields the protein CAWGLVMPEQYF.

This sequence joins TRBV2 and TRBJ1-2, with 9 bases that match TRBD1. The CDR3 is made up of 13 amino acids. CDR1 SNHLY and CDR2 FYNNEI come from the germline V gene. Trimming removed 7 bases from V and 7 bases from J; junction bases left unmatched: 7. The CDR3 sequence: CASTLGQGAGYTF. The CDR3 bases are TGTGCCAGCACCCTGGGACAGGGCGCTGGCTACACCTTC.

The V and J genes are TRBV6-1 and TRBJ1-1; D might be TRBD1 (5 bases). Per germline, CDR1 MNHNS and CDR2 SASEGT. Deletions cut 3 bases from V and 5 bases from J, with 16 bases between. This CDR3 is built from 15 residues. The CDR3 sequence: CASSDVGGMGTEAFF. CDR3 nucleotide sequence: TGTGCCAGCAGTGATGTCGGGGGAATGGGAACTGAAGCTTTCTTT.

The J gene is TRBJ2-5, the V gene TRBV5-6; D is unresolved. The CDR3 contains 13 residues. V dropped 5 bases and J dropped 3 bases, with 11 bases sitting between them. The V gene's germline CDR1 is SGHDT and CDR2 YYEEEE. Here the CDR3 reads CASSYDLEETQYF. DNA for the CDR3: TGTGCCAGCAGTTATGACTTGGAAGAGACCCAGTACTTC.

The V call is TRBV9, the J call TRBJ1-4; D may be TRBD1 (5 bases). CDR1 SGDLS and CDR2 YYNGEE come from the germline V gene. V gave up 2 bases and J gave up 0 bases, with 23 bases separating them. CDR3 length: 20 amino acids. CDR3: CASSVNVAGKVTTTNEKLFF. The CDR3, as DNA: TGTGCCAGCAGCGTTAACGTAGCAGGGAAGGTAACTACAACTAATGAAAAACTGTTTTTT.

This sequence joins TRBV5-5 and TRBJ1-1; weak D call: TRBD1 (6 bases). This CDR3 comprises 14 residues. Germline values: CDR1 SGHKS, CDR2 YYEKEE (reference sequence). Trimming removed 5 bases from V and 7 bases from J, with 18 bases in between. CDR3 amino acids: CASRAAWGPLEAFF. The CDR3 DNA sequence: TGTGCCAGCAGAGCGGCGTGGGGGCCTCTTGAAGCTTTCTTT.

The genes are TRBV7-2 and TRBJ2-2; TRBD2 agrees at 14 bases. The germline V gene has CDR1 SGHTA and CDR2 FQGNSA. This CDR3 region has 15 residues. V was clipped by 5 bases and J by 6 bases; unmatched bases: 2. CDR3 residues: CASSEGLAGAGELFF. The CDR3 coding sequence is TGTGCCAGCAGCGAGGGACTAGCGGGAGCCGGGGAGCTGTTTTTT.

This chain connects TRBV27 to TRBJ2-5, with 7 bases identical to TRBD1. Per germline, CDR1 MNHEY and CDR2 SMNVEV (reference sequence). This CDR3 is 15 amino acids long. The V segment lost 5 bases and the J segment 3 bases; nucleotides outside the gene matches: 9. CDR3 nucleotides: TGTGCCAGCAGTGCATTTGAAGGGGGCGAAGAGACCCAGTACTTC. Its protein product is CASSAFEGGEETQYF.

V usage is TRBV28 and J usage is TRBJ1-3, with no clear D. The CDR3 sequence is 12 residues long. CDR1 and CDR2 (germline): MDHEN, SYDVKM. The ends were cut back, 6 bases at V and 4 bases at J, with 7 bases in the middle. The DNA for the CDR3 is TGTGCCAGCAGGTCGTTCGGAAACACCATATATTTT. Encoded protein: CASRSFGNTIYF.

This clone was seen only once. The gene calls are TRBV5-4 and TRBJ1-2, with 9 bases fitting TRBD1. V was clipped by 6 bases and J by 1 base; unmatched bases: 4. The germline V gene has CDR1 SGHNT and CDR2 YYREEE (reference sequence). This CDR3 spans 14 amino acids. The CDR3 nucleotides are TGTGCCAGCACCGGGACAGGGAGTAACTATGGCTACACCTTC. Translated: CASTGTGSNYGYTF.

The J gene is TRBJ2-1, the V gene TRBV6-6, with 11 positions matching TRBD2. CDR1 is MNHNY, CDR2 SVGAGI, per germline (reference sequence). The V and J ends lost 8 bases and 4 bases, in that order; junction bases with no gene match: 4. The CDR3 is made up of 14 amino acids. DNA of the CDR3: TGTGCCAGCGGTAGGACTAGCGGGTACAATGAGCAGTTCTTC. Its translation is CASGRTSGYNEQFF.

The V call is TRBV19, the J call TRBJ2-7, with a tentative D call TRBD1 (5 bases). This CDR3 is 14 amino acids long. V was cut by 7 bases and J by 0 bases, with 13 bases left in between. Per germline, CDR1 LNHDA and CDR2 SQIVND (reference sequence). The DNA of the CDR3 is TGTGCCAGTAAAGGGGCGGTGAGCTCCTACGAGCAGTACTTC. Its translation is CASKGAVSSYEQYF.

There are a few counts of this clone. The chain employs TRBV18 and TRBJ2-1, with D unclear. The germline gives CDR1 KGHSH, CDR2 LQKENI. V was clipped by 6 bases and J by 5 bases, with 11 bases between them. This CDR3 spans 13 amino acids. Here the CDR3 reads CASSLRLDNEQFF. The CDR3, as DNA: TGTGCCAGCTCCCTTCGGTTGGACAATGAGCAGTTCTTC.

The genes are TRBV15 and TRBJ2-2, with D perhaps matching TRBD2 (6 bases). The CDR3 spans 14 residues. The V gene lost 1 base and the J gene lost 4 bases, with 7 bases spanning the gap. Germline V gives CDR1 LNHNV, CDR2 YYDKDF (reference sequence). CDR3 nucleotide sequence: TGTGCCACCAGCAGAGGGGGGGTCACCGGGGAGCTGTTTTTT. Translation gives CATSRGGVTGELFF. The variable domain in full, with the rest retrieved from reference TRBV15 and TRBJ2-2, is DAMVIQNPRYQVTQFGKPVTLSCSQTLNHNVMYWYQQKSSQAPKLLFHYYDKDFNNEADTPDNFQSRRPNTSFCFLDIRSPGLGDTAMYLCATSRGGVTGELFFGEGSRLTVL.

V gene TRBV5-1 combines with J gene TRBJ1-1; TRBD1 is a possible D gene (6 bases). Trimming cost V 0 bases and J 2 bases, with 17 bases left between them. This CDR3 contains 17 residues. The germline V gene has CDR1 SGHRS and CDR2 YFSETQ. For the CDR3, the DNA is TGCGCCAGCAGCTTGGTTGCCAGGGGAAGGGGAAACACTGAAGCTTTCTTT. Translation gives CASSLVARGRGNTEAFF. Variable domain in full (rest from reference TRBV5-1 and TRBJ1-1): KAGVTQTPRYLIKTRGQQVTLSCSPISGHRSVSWYQQTPGQGLQFLFEYFSETQRNKGNFPGRFSGRQFSNSRSEMNVSTLELGDSALYLCASSLVARGRGNTEAFFGQGTRLTVV.

The rearrangement uses TRBV18 and TRBJ2-1; 7 bases line up with TRBD1. V lost 4 bases to trimming and J lost 0 bases; unmatched junction nucleotides: 9. The CDR3 covers 17 residues. Germline values: CDR1 KGHSH, CDR2 LQKENI. DNA of the CDR3: TGTGCCAGCTCACTGGTCGGACAGGCAAGCTCCTACAATGAGCAGTTCTTC. This translates into CASSLVGQASSYNEQFF.

This clone came up a few times. This specimen includes other DNA sequences encoding the same CDR3. J is TRBJ1-6 and V is TRBV11-2; D is possibly TRBD1 (5 bases). The germline V gene has CDR1 SGHAT and CDR2 FQNNGV. There are 15 residues in the CDR3. V was clipped by 0 bases and J by 7 bases, with 10 bases between them. The CDR3 spells CASSLDPGRNSPLHF. The DNA for the CDR3 is TGTGCCAGCAGCTTAGATCCAGGGCGCAATTCACCCCTCCACTTT.

The chain links TRBV2 to TRBJ1-5, with TRBD1 identical over 10 bases. CDR1 is SNHLY, CDR2 FYNNEI, per germline. V shed 6 bases and J 8 bases; nucleotides not matched to a gene: 4. The CDR3 totals 13 residues. CDR3 loop: CASRGQGLEPQHF. The CDR3 DNA sequence: TGTGCCAGCAGGGGACAGGGGTTGGAGCCCCAGCATTTT.